This note documents a single TCR beta chain sequence. A much larger clone differs from this one at a single base, so this may be a read error. Within Nashville, Tennessee resided all donors, each a Caucasian adult. Genomic DNA, for the unsorted samples, came from about 90 million PBMCs. The entry originates in a study of shared clonotypes between healthy human individuals. There are 15 residues in the CDR3. V gave up 2 bases and J gave up 2 bases; unmatched junction bases: 1. CDR1 is SGHNT and CDR2 is YYREEE in the germline V gene (reference sequence). Deep-level assay runs were performed. Genomic DNA of every subset was divided equally among multiple immunoSEQ plates. The method was immunoSEQ multiplex PCR; TCRdb's version includes in-frame clones alone and lacks a portion of them. The repertoire holds fewer than 500,000 clones, with about 75% as singletons.

The clonotype originates from a woman in her 40s in good health. Some clones in this sample may be carry-over from other donors' samples. The chain employs TRBV5-4 and TRBJ2-7; 13 bases map to TRBD2. Sequencing used PBMCs. The CDR3 loop reads CASSFGTSGTYEQYF. The CDR3 nucleotides are TGTGCCAGCAGCTTTGGGACTAGCGGGACCTACGAGCAGTACTTC.